Each of the 30 T cell receptor beta chains below was sequenced from the same sample in a study of T cells in Graves' hyperthyroidism and ophthalmopathy. Authors of the study amplified TCR beta CDR3 regions from RNA transcripts. A first-round RT-PCR of the TCR CDR3 used the HTBI primer set. One entry per CDR3 protein, called by TCRdb with MiXCR from the multiplex PCR reads. The data contain roughly 300,000 distinct CDR3 sequences, approximately 22% of them seen just once; the ten biggest clones take up under 55%. The sequenced material came from blood. These receptor sequences come from a woman aged 45-59 years with Graves' hyperthyroidism.

This clonotype was counted many times. CDR3 sequence: CASSLRGQTTDTQYF. Here the CDR3 DNA reads TGTGCCAGCAGCTTAAGGGGACAGACAACAGATACGCAGTATTTT. This sequence joins TRBV7-2 and TRBJ2-3; 7 bases agree with TRBD1. This CDR3 has 15 amino acids. V shed 2 bases and J 3 bases; nucleotides not matched to a gene: 5. Germline CDR1 and CDR2: SGHTA and FQGNSA.

This clonotype has ten or more counts. V and J are TRBV5-6 and TRBJ2-1; 13 nucleotides line up with TRBD2. The junction had 4 bases not matched to a gene; V was cut back by 1 base and J by 0 bases. Per the germline V gene, CDR1 is SGHDT and CDR2 is YYEEEE. The CDR3 runs 18 residues. The CDR3 protein is CASSLLLAGGPSYNEQFF. CDR3 nucleotides: TGTGCCAGCAGCTTGTTACTAGCGGGAGGGCCCTCCTACAATGAGCAGTTCTTC.

This clonotype was picked up many times. The chain links TRBV20-1 to TRBJ2-1; 11 bases are a match to TRBD2. Germline lookup yields CDR1 DFQATT and CDR2 SNEGSKA (reference sequence). V was pared by 7 bases and J by 11 bases, with 10 bases of the junction left unmatched. The CDR3 has 13 residues. In nucleotides, the CDR3 is TGCAGTGTGGGACTAGCGGTTGACAAAAAGCAGTTCTTC. Its protein product is CSVGLAVDKKQFF.

This clonotype was seen repeatedly, ten times or more. The chain couples TRBV29-1 to TRBJ2-5, with D unresolved. The CDR3 is made up of 12 amino acids. V lost 4 bases to trimming and J lost 3 bases, with 9 bases between them. The germline V gene has CDR1 SQVTM and CDR2 ANQGSEA. The CDR3 DNA reads as TGCAGCGTTGGGATCAGCGAAGAGACCCAGTACTTC. It specifies CSVGISEETQYF.

V gene TRBV12-3 or TRBV12-4 combines with J gene TRBJ1-1; possible D gene TRBD1, 5 bases. This CDR3 comprises 14 residues. V lost 3 bases and J lost 4, with 12 bases in between. The CDR3 loop is CASSFSGDSTEAFF. The CDR3 nucleotides are TGTGCCAGCAGTTTCTCGGGGGATAGCACTGAAGCTTTCTTT.

This clonotype was found many times. The V gene is TRBV5-1, the J gene TRBJ2-3; 9 bases align to TRBD2. Unmatched junction bases numbered 13, after V lost 0 bases and J lost 8 bases. CDR1 SGHRS and CDR2 YFSETQ come from the germline V gene. The CDR3 contains 17 residues. The CDR3 loop reads CASSLDSSGVLLSTQYF. The CDR3 coding sequence is TGCGCCAGCAGCTTGGACTCTAGCGGGGTTCTATTGAGTACGCAGTATTTT.

This chain uses TRBV19 with TRBJ2-1; TRBD2 matches at 9 bases. This CDR3 has 14 amino acids. Germline trimming cut 7 bases from V and 9 bases from J; bases unmatched to any gene: 10. The germline V gene has CDR1 LNHDA and CDR2 SQIVND (reference sequence). CDR3 bases: TGTGCCAGTAATCGCGGGAGGGCCTTGGCTGAGCAGTTCTTC. It codes for CASNRGRALAEQFF.

This clonotype has at least ten counts. The chain carries TRBV11-2 and TRBJ1-1, with D hard to call. Germline assignment: CDR1 SGHAT and CDR2 FQNNGV. The CDR3 is 14 residues long. V was cut by 3 bases and J by 4 bases, with 12 bases left in between. CDR3 sequence (DNA): TGTGCCAGCAGCTTTGGTCAACCGGGCACTGAAGCTTTCTTT. Encoded protein: CASSFGQPGTEAFF. The full variable domain, its missing parts supplied by reference TRBV11-2 and TRBJ1-1, is EAGVAQSPRYKIIEKRQSVAFWCNPISGHATLYWYQQILGQGPKLLIQFQNNGVVDDSQLPKDRFSAERLKGVDSTLKIQPAKLEDSAVYLCASSFGQPGTEAFFGQGTRLTVV.

The rearrangement links TRBV20-1 to TRBJ2-5, with a possible D match to TRBD2 (5 bases). Deletions cut 0 bases from V and 5 bases from J, with 13 bases between. This CDR3 spans 14 amino acids. In germline, CDR1 is DFQATT, CDR2 SNEGSKA (reference sequence). The CDR3 protein is CSARDQHRGETQYF. The CDR3 region has the DNA TGCAGTGCTAGAGATCAGCATAGAGGGGAGACCCAGTACTTC.

This clonotype was seen at least ten times. This chain connects TRBV5-6 to TRBJ2-1; D gene unclear. V was cut by 3 bases and J by 7 bases, with 8 bases left in between. CDR3 size: 12 residues. Germline V gives CDR1 SGHDT, CDR2 YYEEEE. In DNA form, the CDR3 reads TGTGCCAGCAGCTCCTCCCGGAATGAGCAGTTCTTC. This encodes CASSSSRNEQFF.

In its sample, this clonotype was seen a few times. The chain employs TRBV5-1 and TRBJ1-4; D is perhaps TRBD1 (6 bases). This CDR3 spans 14 amino acids. V lost 4 bases to trimming and J lost 5 bases, with 12 bases between them. Germline V gene sequence: CDR1 SGHRS, CDR2 YFSETQ. CDR3 bases: TGCGCCAGCAGCAAGACAGGAGAAAATGAAAAACTGTTTTTT. Amino acids: CASSKTGENEKLFF.

This clonotype was picked up a small number of times. This may be a read error, as it is one base from a much larger clone. V usage is TRBV12-5 and J usage is TRBJ2-7, with TRBD1 identical over 8 bases. V was pared by 6 bases and J by 3 bases, with 7 bases of the junction left unmatched. The CDR3 is made up of 14 amino acids. The V gene's germline CDR1 is LGHNT and CDR2 FRNRAP. The CDR3 spells CASGSGQGNYEQYF. The CDR3 coding sequence is TGTGCTAGTGGCTCCGGACAGGGTAACTACGAGCAGTACTTC.

This clonotype was picked up many times. The chain links TRBV3-1 to TRBJ2-7; TRBD1 aligns across 7 bases. The CDR3 sequence is 14 residues long. The ends lost 6 bases at V and 2 bases at J; junction bases unmatched: 7. Germline CDR1 LGHDT, CDR2 YNNKEL (reference sequence). CDR3 bases: TGTGCCAGCAGTCGAATGACAGGGCCCTACGAGCAGTACTTC. Translating gives CASSRMTGPYEQYF.

This clonotype appeared many times. This chain's CDR3 is CASSLGRTDTQYF. For the CDR3, the DNA is TGTGCCAGCAGCTTAGGCAGGACAGATACGCAGTATTTT. The chain links TRBV7-3 to TRBJ2-3; D is undetermined. Germline lookup yields CDR1 SGHTA and CDR2 FQGTGA. The V and J ends lost 2 bases and 3 bases respectively, with 6 bases between them. This CDR3 has 13 amino acids.

There are many counts of this clonotype. The V gene is TRBV20-1, the J gene TRBJ2-5, with D perhaps matching TRBD1 or TRBD2 (5 bases each). Germline loops: CDR1 DFQATT, CDR2 SNEGSKA (reference sequence). The CDR3 extends over 14 amino acids. The V end lost 6 bases, the J end lost 2 bases, and 16 bases lay between the germline ends. The CDR3 nucleotides read TGCAGTGCCCTGCCGGGACGACTTCAAGAGACCCAGTACTTC. As protein: CSALPGRLQETQYF.

This clonotype appeared many times. This chain connects TRBV11-3 to TRBJ2-1, with D uncertain. The CDR3 loop spans 12 amino acids. The germline gives CDR1 SGHNT, CDR2 YENEEA. The germline V and J ends were trimmed by 5 bases and 9 bases, with 11 bases remaining between them. CDR3 DNA sequence: TGTGCCAGCAGCCTATCAAGCTTTGAGCAGTTCTTC. It specifies CASSLSSFEQFF.

This chain connects TRBV6-1 to TRBJ2-3; 8 bases match TRBD2. Losses at the gene ends were 10 bases for V and 2 bases for J; bases not matched to a gene: 2. Germline V gene sequence: CDR1 MNHNS, CDR2 SASEGT. The CDR3 covers 12 residues. The CDR3 DNA reads as TGTGCCAATAGCGGGATCACAGATACGCAGTATTTT. Its protein is CANSGITDTQYF.

This clonotype was counted at least ten times. J is TRBJ1-1 and V is TRBV27, with 7 bases lining up with TRBD1. This CDR3 has 15 residues. Germline V gene sequence: CDR1 MNHEY, CDR2 SMNVEV (reference sequence). V shed 7 bases and J 1 base; nucleotides not matched to a gene: 9. The CDR3 is CASTPTGWGNTEAFF. The DNA of the CDR3 is TGTGCCAGCACTCCGACAGGGTGGGGGAACACTGAAGCTTTCTTT.

The rearrangement links TRBV4-2 to TRBJ2-4; the D call may be TRBD1 or TRBD2 (7 bases each). The CDR3 is made up of 17 amino acids. Germline CDR1 and CDR2: LGHNA and YNFKEQ. V lost 0 bases, J lost 3 bases, and 15 bases lay in between. CDR3 in amino acids: CASSQDPSGTVKNIQYF. CDR3 DNA: TGTGCCAGCAGCCAAGATCCAAGCGGGACAGTCAAAAACATTCAGTACTTC.

This clonotype has a handful of counts. The chain employs TRBV27 and TRBJ1-5; maybe TRBD1 (5 bases). This CDR3 region has 18 residues. Trimming pared 2 bases from V and 6 bases from J, leaving 23 bases between. Germline V gene sequence: CDR1 MNHEY, CDR2 SMNVEV (reference sequence). The CDR3 is CASSLKPPGAGRTQPQHF. In DNA, the CDR3 is TGTGCCAGCAGTTTAAAACCCCCTGGGGCGGGGAGAACTCAGCCCCAGCATTTT.

This clonotype was counted ten times or more. This sequence joins TRBV3-1 and TRBJ1-3; D gene unclear. The CDR3 is made up of 15 amino acids. Trimming took 0 bases from V and 0 from J, leaving 6 bases between them. CDR1 and CDR2 from the germline V gene are LGHDT and YNNKEL (reference sequence). The CDR3 region is CASSQDHSSGNTIYF. Here the CDR3 DNA reads TGTGCCAGCAGCCAAGACCACAGCTCTGGAAACACCATATATTTT.

This clonotype was counted ten times or more. The chain recombines TRBV24-1 with TRBJ2-2; D call uncertain. Trimming shortened V by 1 base and J by 2 bases, and 7 bases separated the two germline ends. CDR1 and CDR2 from the germline V gene are KGHDR and SFDVKD. The CDR3 covers 15 residues. The CDR3 loop is CATSDFGQNTGELFF. Here the CDR3 DNA reads TGTGCCACCAGTGATTTCGGCCAAAACACCGGGGAGCTGTTTTTT.

The V gene is TRBV20-1, the J gene TRBJ2-7, with unresolved D. The CDR3 totals 13 residues. Trimming cost V 6 bases and J 2 bases, with 14 bases left between them. Germline lookup yields CDR1 DFQATT and CDR2 SNEGSKA (reference sequence). The CDR3, as DNA: TGCAGTGCCCTGGCGGCCGGTACCTACGAGCAGTACTTC. This encodes CSALAAGTYEQYF.

The sample holds many counts of this clonotype. The chain employs TRBV20-1 and TRBJ2-5; D might be TRBD1 or TRBD2, each matching 7 bases. Germline V gene data show CDR1 as DFQATT and CDR2 as SNEGSKA (reference sequence). V lost 6 bases to trimming and J lost 1 base, with 18 bases between them. The CDR3 runs 15 residues. The CDR3 loop reads CSAPKGGDSQETQYF. The CDR3 DNA reads TGCAGTGCCCCTAAGGGGGGGGACAGCCAAGAGACCCAGTACTTC.

This clonotype was seen only a few times. V gene TRBV5-5 combines with J gene TRBJ1-5, with a tentative D call TRBD1 (5 bases). With 0 bases removed from V and 2 bases from J, the gap between germline ends came to 12 bases. Germline CDR1 SGHKS, CDR2 YYEKEE (reference sequence). This CDR3 is 16 amino acids long. The CDR3 DNA reads TGTGCCAGCAGCTTGGCAGGGAGGAGCGGCAATCAGCCCCAGCATTTT. This encodes CASSLAGRSGNQPQHF.

This clonotype was counted ten times or more. This chain joins TRBV29-1 and TRBJ1-2; 11 bases match TRBD1. The CDR3 is 13 residues long. CDR1 is SQVTM and CDR2 is ANQGSEA in the germline V gene. The trim removed 7 bases at V and 6 bases at J, leaving 7 bases unmatched. CDR3 sequence (DNA): TGCAGCGGTCGGACAGGGGGCACTGATGGCTACACCTTC. This translates into CSGRTGGTDGYTF.

The chain carries TRBV4-1 and TRBJ2-1, with 7 bases aligning to TRBD2. V was clipped by 4 bases and J by 3 bases; unmatched bases: 9. This CDR3 spans 16 amino acids. CDR1 is MGHRA, CDR2 YSYEKL, per germline. CDR3 protein: CASSLLGGTIYNEQFF. The CDR3 region has the DNA TGCGCCAGCAGCCTCCTTGGGGGGACTATCTACAATGAGCAGTTCTTC.

This clonotype appeared many times. The chain carries TRBV6-1 and TRBJ1-1; tentatively, D is TRBD1 (6 bases). Looked up from germline, CDR1 is MNHNS and CDR2 is SASEGT. Trimming took off 6 bases at V and 4 bases at J, with 12 bases between the two ends. This CDR3 has 13 amino acids. The CDR3 protein is CASRDRAVTEAFF. Written as DNA, the CDR3 is TGTGCCAGCAGGGACAGAGCGGTCACTGAAGCTTTCTTT.

This sequence joins TRBV11-2 and TRBJ1-2; perhaps TRBD1 as D (5 bases). Germline CDR1 reads SGHAT; CDR2 reads FQNNGV. V dropped 5 bases and J dropped 1 base, with 14 bases sitting between them. The CDR3 spans 15 residues. The DNA for the CDR3 is TGTGCCAGCAGCCCCCGGGGGACCGATAACTATGGCTACACCTTC. This translates into CASSPRGTDNYGYTF.

J is TRBJ2-1 and V is TRBV2; 8 positions match TRBD2. Germline assignment: CDR1 SNHLY and CDR2 FYNNEI. The junction had 14 bases not matched to a gene; V was cut back by 6 bases and J by 7 bases. This CDR3 has 16 residues. The CDR3 sequence: CASSRVGGEGLNEQFF. The CDR3 coding sequence is TGTGCCAGCAGCCGAGTCGGGGGGGAGGGCCTGAATGAGCAGTTCTTC.